The 9 T cell receptor beta chains reported below all come from one sample, sequenced in a study of blood T cell repertoires in COVID-19. This table comes from immunoSEQ multiplex PCR, and its TCRdb copy is limited to in-frame clones, with some not included. The table shows roughly 500,000 clones, with approximately 90% occurring only once. Sequences were obtained from PBMCs or T cells enriched from blood (not recorded which). The receptors stem from a woman aged 60-70 years who had recovered from COVID-19.

This chain links TRBV19 with TRBJ1-1, with D maybe TRBD1 (6 bases). The CDR3 contains 14 residues. V lost 7 bases, J lost 4 bases, and 16 bases lay in between. Germline CDR1 LNHDA, CDR2 SQIVND (reference sequence). DNA for the CDR3: TGTGCCAGTACCCCAGGGGCCCTGGGCACTGAAGCTTTCTTT. The encoded protein is CASTPGALGTEAFF.

V usage is TRBV18 and J usage is TRBJ2-3; D uncertain. The CDR3 is 15 amino acids. Looked up from germline, CDR1 is KGHSH and CDR2 is LQKENI. The V gene lost 3 bases and the J gene lost 0 bases, with 10 bases spanning the gap. CDR3 loop: CASSPSSLSTDTQYF. The CDR3 DNA sequence: TGTGCCAGCTCACCTTCCTCCCTAAGCACAGATACGCAGTATTTT.

V and J are TRBV5-4 and TRBJ1-3; a possible D gene is TRBD1 (6 bases). In germline, CDR1 is SGHNT, CDR2 YYREEE (reference sequence). Trimming pared 4 bases from V and 4 bases from J, leaving 27 bases between. The length of the CDR3 is 19 residues. Written as DNA, the CDR3 is TGTGCCAGCAGCCCTGGCCAGGGGCGTCGGCATCCCTCAGGAAACACCATATATTTT. Translation: CASSPGQGRRHPSGNTIYF.

The CDR3 is CASSLLDRSTDTQYF. CDR3 bases: TGTGCCAGCAGTTTACTCGACAGGAGCACAGATACGCAGTATTTT. The rearrangement uses TRBV28 and TRBJ2-3, with D possibly matching TRBD1 (6 bases). The V end was cut by 2 bases, the J end by 0 bases, with 9 bases between. Germline V gene sequence: CDR1 MDHEN, CDR2 SYDVKM. The CDR3 is 15 amino acids.

The chain is built from TRBV7-8 and TRBJ1-6; 7 positions match TRBD1. V was pared by 5 bases and J by 0 bases, with 16 bases of the junction left unmatched. Germline V CDR1 and CDR2: SGHVS, FQNEAQ. The CDR3 has 20 residues. CDR3 coding DNA: TGTGCCAGCAGCCCCTACGTGGGCAGGGGGACGAGCTCCTATAATTCACCCCTCCACTTT. Protein: CASSPYVGRGTSSYNSPLHF.

The chain combines TRBV6-5 with TRBJ1-6, with 10 bases that match TRBD1. The germline V gene encodes CDR1 MNHEY and CDR2 SVGAGI. The CDR3 runs 15 residues. V was clipped by 2 bases and J by 9 bases; unmatched bases: 4. The CDR3: CASSYRDRGSSPLHF. In DNA form, the CDR3 reads TGTGCCAGCAGTTACCGGGACAGGGGAAGTTCACCCCTCCACTTT.

The chain uses TRBV28 and TRBJ1-4; TRBD1 agrees at 10 bases. The junction had 7 bases not matched to a gene; V was cut back by 5 bases and J by 4 bases. Per the germline V gene, CDR1 is MDHEN and CDR2 is SYDVKM. The CDR3 spans 16 residues. CDR3 protein: CASSRDRGPGNEKLFF. The DNA of the CDR3 is TGTGCCAGCAGTCGGGACAGGGGCCCTGGTAATGAAAAACTGTTTTTT.

The rearrangement joins TRBV19 to TRBJ2-5; no reliable D call. V lost 1 base and J 5 bases, leaving 8 bases between the germline ends. This CDR3 region has 13 residues. Per the germline V gene, CDR1 is LNHDA and CDR2 is SQIVND (reference sequence). CDR3 protein: CASSIVPSETQYF. CDR3 coding DNA: TGTGCCAGTAGTATAGTCCCAAGCGAGACCCAGTACTTC.

CDR3 nucleotide sequence: TGTGCCAGCAGTAAAGGGGGTCATGGGGGCAATGAGCAGTTCTTC. It yields the protein CASSKGGHGGNEQFF. This chain connects TRBV5-4 to TRBJ2-1, with D perhaps matching TRBD1 (6 bases). V was cut by 5 bases and J by 6 bases, with 18 bases left in between. The germline V gene has CDR1 SGHNT and CDR2 YYREEE (reference sequence). The CDR3 covers 15 residues.